This entry is about one T cell receptor beta chain. This record comes from a study of cytomegalovirus exposure and HLA in healthy donors. Overall study context: Findings of an earlier analysis included roughly 110 million unique TCR beta sequences from 200 million or so T cells.

The PCR made use of 60 Vbeta and 13 Jbeta primers. Libraries were prepared by immunoSEQ multiplex PCR; TCRdb keeps only in-frame clonotypes and omits some of them. The data contain roughly 100,000 clones, approximately 70% of them seen just once; the ten biggest clones take up under 13%. The CDR3 has 16 amino acids. The germline V and J ends were trimmed by 5 bases and 2 bases, with 13 bases remaining between them. Germline CDR1 reads LNHNV; CDR2 reads YYDKDF (reference sequence). Sample: PBMCs. This receptor was taken from a man aged 35-49 years in good health and CMV-seropositive. V is TRBV15 and J is TRBJ2-6, with D maybe TRBD1 (6 bases). The CDR3 nucleotides are TGTGCCACCAGCGGGCCCAGGGGAACTGGGGCCAACGTCCTGACTTTC. This translates into CATSGPRGTGANVLTF.